The 26 T cell receptor delta chains in this list originate from one sample, sequenced in a study of gamma-delta T cells after stem cell transplantation (dated by TCRdb to 2016 to 2017). Library construction relied on RT-PCR. TCRdb names Illumina MiSeq as the instrument used. TCRdb processed the public reads again with the CATT caller, after which rows with matching DNA were combined. The sample profile shows about 2,700 delta-chain clones; 22% of them were found once. The top ten constitute 25% to 35% of the sample. The sequencing sample was made of gamma-delta T cells. These receptors were taken from a human donor. It is not recorded whose cells these are; they may come from a transplant donor.

This clone appeared a few times. This sequence is one base from a far larger clone and is likely a read error. Other DNA sequences in the same sample also yield this CDR3. The CDR3 DNA sequence: TGTGCCTGTGAGCGGCTGGGGGATAGGAACCAAAACACCGATAAACTCATCTTT. Its translation is CACERLGDRNQNTDKLIF. V gene TRDV2 combines with J gene TRDJ1; 10 nucleotides agree with TRDD3. V lost 4 bases and J lost 0; bases outside the gene matches: 13. The CDR3 extends over 18 amino acids. Germline CDR1 and CDR2: GEAIGNYY and EKD.

This clone occurred a few times. The V gene is TRDV3, the J gene TRDJ1, with D possibly being TRDD3 (6 bases). V was pared by 3 bases and J by 6 bases, with 17 bases between. The CDR3 has 13 residues. In germline, CDR1 is TVYSNPD, CDR2 GDNSRS (reference sequence). Here the CDR3 DNA reads TGTGCCTTCCCCTTGGGGGGACTGTATAAACTCATCTTT. Translation gives CAFPLGGLYKLIF.

On this clone itself: The likely explanation is a read error, given a far larger clone one base away. The gene calls are TRDV1 and TRDJ1, with 12 nucleotides matching TRDD3. The germline V gene has CDR1 TSWWSYY and CDR2 QGS. The CDR3 totals 27 residues. The CDR3, as DNA: TGTGCTCTTGGGGCCCCTACCCTATTCCTTACGAAGGAAGTCAGCTGGGGGATACGCGACGCAAACGATAGACTCATCTTT. It encodes CALGAPTLFLTKEVSWGIRDANDRLIF.

On this clone itself: The protein in TCRdb stems from a much larger clone and differs at residue 11 from this DNA's translation, likely a read error; here the protein is translated from the DNA. The V call is TRDV1, the J call TRDJ3, with 9 nucleotides matching TRDD3. CDR1 and CDR2 (germline): TSWWSYY, QGS. The CDR3 spans 20 residues. V was pared by 3 bases and J by 0 bases, with 9 bases of the junction left unmatched. The CDR3 DNA follows: TGTGCTCTTGGGGACCGCGTTACTGGGGGACGCTCCTGGGACACCCGACAGATGTTTTTC. Residues: CALGDRVTGGRSWDTRQMFF.

With regard to this clone: Just one base apart from a much larger clone, this may be a read error. The chain carries TRDV1 and TRDJ1; D call uncertain. This CDR3 is 18 amino acids long. V was trimmed by 5 bases and J by 0 bases, leaving 22 bases between them. CDR1 and CDR2 from the germline V gene are TSWWSYY and QGS. This CDR3 reads CALGNLEDRGRYTDKLIF. The CDR3 coding sequence is TGTGCTCTTGGGAATCTAGAGGATCGCGGGAGATACACCGATAAACTCATCTTT.

A single count supports this clone. A far larger clone is a single base away, which makes a read error likely. V is TRDV2 and J is TRDJ1; possibly TRDD3 for D (5 bases). The CDR3 covers 18 residues. Germline CDR1 and CDR2: GEAIGNYY and EKD. The ends were cut back, 5 bases at V and 0 bases at J, with 24 bases in the middle. The CDR3 here is CACGPRGRSGRYTDKLIF. In nucleotides, the CDR3 is TGTGCCTGTGGCCCACGGGGTCGATCTGGGCGGTACACCGATAAACTCATCTTT.

Comments on this clone: At the DNA level, this CDR3 is encoded by other sequences in the same sample as well. This chain uses TRDV2 with TRDJ1; TRDD3 aligns across 11 bases. V shed 4 bases, J shed 5 bases, and the junction held 14 bases outside the gene matches. Per germline, CDR1 GEAIGNYY and CDR2 EKD. The CDR3 is 17 residues long. The CDR3 here is CACDRLQLGDTCDKLIF. In DNA, the CDR3 is TGTGCCTGTGATCGCCTTCAGCTGGGGGATACATGTGATAAACTCATCTTT.

In this sample, this clone turned up a few times. This chain joins TRDV1 and TRDJ1; the match to TRDD3 covers 10 bases. The ends lost 2 bases at V and 0 bases at J; junction bases unmatched: 12. The length of the CDR3 is 19 residues. Germline CDR1 and CDR2: TSWWSYY and QGS. The CDR3 reads CALGESSYWGMPYTDKLIF. CDR3 sequence (DNA): TGTGCTCTTGGGGAATCATCGTACTGGGGGATGCCGTACACCGATAAACTCATCTTT.

V gene TRAV29/DV5 combines with J gene TRDJ1, with D perhaps TRDD2 (5 bases). The CDR3 sequence is 22 residues long. Germline V lookup: CDR1 NSMFDY, CDR2 ISSIKDK. The ends were cut back, 3 bases at V and 0 bases at J, with 36 bases in the middle. CDR3 residues: CAATLLPFTLLYLIPYTDKLIF. For the CDR3, the DNA is TGTGCAGCAACCCTACTGCCCTTCACCTTACTTTACCTTATTCCGTACACCGATAAACTCATCTTT.

V gene TRDV1 combines with J gene TRDJ4; 7 bases map to TRDD2. This CDR3 spans 18 amino acids. The trim removed 8 bases at V and 0 bases at J, leaving 21 bases unmatched. Germline loops: CDR1 TSWWSYY, CDR2 QGS. CDR3: CALTLFPTVWEQARPLIF. The CDR3 nucleotides read TGTGCTCTTACCCTTTTTCCTACGGTGTGGGAACAGGCCAGACCCCTGATCTTT.

With respect to this clone: This likely came from a read error, as a far larger clone is one base away. Other DNA sequences in the same sample also yield this CDR3. The rearrangement joins TRDV1 to TRDJ1; 8 bases line up with TRDD3. Trimming cost V 1 base and J 0 bases; bases outside gene matches: 31. The germline gives CDR1 TSWWSYY, CDR2 QGS. This CDR3 is 25 amino acids long. In DNA, the CDR3 is TGTGCTCTTGGGGAACCAGAGGACATGTTCCTGCCTTACTGGGGGGGGCCGTGGTACACCGATAAACTCATCTTT. Its protein is CALGEPEDMFLPYWGGPWYTDKLIF.

As regards this clone: Compared with germline, one end of the junction differs, possibly owing to a read error. This specimen includes other DNA sequences encoding the same CDR3. V is TRDV1 and J is TRDJ1; TRDD2 matches 7 bases. Germline V gives CDR1 TSWWSYY, CDR2 QGS. CDR3 size: 18 residues. The DNA for the CDR3 is TGTGCCCTTGGGGAACCGGCCTTCCTGCTCGTGGACACCGATAAACTCATCTTT. Translated: CALGEPAFLLVDTDKLIF.

This clone ranks as medium-sized (0.01 to 0.1%). The rearrangement joins TRDV3 to TRDJ1; TRDD3 aligns across 9 bases. Germline CDR1 and CDR2: TVYSNPD and GDNSRS (reference sequence). The CDR3 totals 20 residues. Trimming removed 3 bases from V and 0 bases from J; junction bases left unmatched: 23. In DNA, the CDR3 is TGTGCCTTCAAATATGGGAACCTTAACTGGGGGAATACGTACACCGATAAACTCATCTTT. It yields the protein CAFKYGNLNWGNTYTDKLIF.

V gene TRDV1 combines with J gene TRDJ1; the match to TRDD3 covers 10 bases. V shed 3 bases, J shed 2 bases, and the junction held 27 bases outside the gene matches. Looked up from germline, CDR1 is TSWWSYY and CDR2 is QGS. The CDR3 contains 23 residues. The CDR3 here is CALGDHGLPRGVVLGDSTDKLIF. The CDR3 DNA is TGTGCTCTTGGGGACCATGGCCTTCCTCGGGGAGTTGTGCTGGGGGATAGTACCGATAAACTCATCTTT.

This clone was counted between two and nine times. The chain couples TRDV3 to TRDJ1; TRDD2 matches at 8 bases. With 2 bases clipped from V and 3 bases from J, the junction kept 14 bases outside the gene matches. Germline assignment: CDR1 TVYSNPD and CDR2 GDNSRS (reference sequence). The CDR3 sequence is 16 residues long. The DNA for the CDR3 is TGTGCCTTTGGGTTTAGGTCTTCCTACATTTCCGATAAACTCATCTTT. Its translation is CAFGFRSSYISDKLIF.

This clone is medium-sized. This chain connects TRDV1 to TRDJ1; 13 bases line up with TRDD3. This CDR3 is 20 amino acids long. CDR1 and CDR2 from the germline V gene are TSWWSYY and QGS. J gave up 0 bases and V 5 bases, and 15 bases lay outside the gene matches. The CDR3 protein is CALGKARGDWGIRDTDKLIF. The CDR3 nucleotides read TGTGCTCTTGGGAAAGCAAGAGGGGACTGGGGGATACGGGACACCGATAAACTCATCTTT.

There are a few counts of this clone. The J gene is TRDJ1, the V gene TRDV1; tentatively, D is TRDD3 (6 bases). From germline, CDR1 is TSWWSYY and CDR2 QGS. V lost 0 bases to trimming and J lost 0 bases, with 14 bases between them. The CDR3 sequence is 17 residues long. The CDR3 protein is CALGELPVLGYTDKLIF. The CDR3 nucleotides read TGTGCTCTTGGGGAACTTCCCGTACTGGGATACACCGATAAACTCATCTTT.

About this clone: This is likely an artifact of a read error, given a far larger clone one base away. V usage is TRDV1 and J usage is TRDJ1; 13 nucleotides agree with TRDD3. Germline CDR1 and CDR2: TSWWSYY and QGS. The CDR3 is made up of 24 amino acids. CDR3 region: CALGERALPTHTGGYGLGTDKPIF. DNA for the CDR3: TGTGCTCTTGGGGAACGAGCCCTTCCTACGCATACTGGGGGATACGGATTAGGGACCGATAAACCCATCTTT.

In its sample, this clone was seen a few times. The chain links TRDV1 to TRDJ1; TRDD3 matches 8 bases. The V gene end was trimmed by 1 base and the J gene end by 1 base; junction bases not matched to a gene: 20. CDR3 size: 21 residues. Germline loops: CDR1 TSWWSYY, CDR2 QGS. CDR3 sequence: CALGERGRGDTGGGLTDKLIF. The CDR3 DNA reads TGTGCTCTTGGGGAACGGGGACGTGGGGATACAGGAGGAGGTCTCACCGATAAACTCATCTTT.

This clone is termed medium-sized. This chain links TRDV1 with TRDJ3, with 11 bases lining up with TRDD3. V was pared by 1 base and J by 4 bases, with 6 bases of the junction left unmatched. Germline V gene sequence: CDR1 TSWWSYY, CDR2 QGS. The CDR3 contains 19 residues. CDR3 coding DNA: TGTGCTCTTGGGGAACACTACTGGGGGATAGCTTGGGACACCCGACAGATGTTTTTC. Amino acids: CALGEHYWGIAWDTRQMFF.

By sample fraction, this clone is medium-sized. This chain uses TRDV2 with TRDJ1, with TRDD3 identical over 8 bases. Trimming at V came to 5 bases and at J to 8 bases, leaving 18 bases not matched to a gene. Germline lookup yields CDR1 GEAIGNYY and CDR2 EKD. The CDR3 is made up of 16 amino acids. CDR3 residues: CACVADLGDSEKKLIF. For the CDR3, the DNA is TGTGCCTGTGTCGCAGACCTGGGGGACTCAGAGAAGAAACTCATCTTT.

This clone was seen just once. The gene calls are TRDV1 and TRDJ1, with a tentative D call TRDD2 (9 bases). Trimming stripped 1 base from V and 0 bases from J, with 30 bases between. Germline V CDR1 and CDR2: TSWWSYY, QGS. There are 22 residues in the CDR3. The CDR3 sequence: CALGERALPTHTGGSYTDKLIF. CDR3 in DNA: TGTGCTCTTGGGGAACGAGCCCTTCCTACGCATACTGGGGGTTCGTACACCGATAAACTCATCTTT.

This clone came up once. This probably arose from a read error, given a far larger clone one base away. J is TRDJ1 and V is TRDV2; 11 bases fit TRDD3. Germline CDR1 and CDR2: GEAIGNYY and EKD. This CDR3 is built from 18 residues. The CDR3 DNA sequence: TGTGCCCGTGAGCGACTGGGGGATAGGAACCAAAACACCGATAAACTCATCTTT. Translation: CARERLGDRNQNTDKLIF.

The chain carries TRDV1 and TRDJ1, with TRDD3 identical over 11 bases. CDR1 and CDR2 from the germline V gene are TSWWSYY and QGS. The V and J ends lost 9 bases and 4 bases, in that order; junction bases with no gene match: 19. This CDR3 spans 18 amino acids. CDR3 protein: CALGLPRWGIRSGDKLIF. CDR3 nucleotides: TGTGCTCTGGGCCTTCCGAGGTGGGGGATACGTTCGGGCGATAAACTCATCTTT.

Concerning this clone itself: A read error is possible here, since a much larger clone lies one base away. The chain uses TRDV2 and TRDJ1; 9 bases fit TRDD3. The germline V gene encodes CDR1 GEAIGNYY and CDR2 EKD. The CDR3 loop spans 15 amino acids. CDR3 sequence (DNA): TGTGCCTGTAACACGGGGGATACTTACACCGATAAACTCATCTTT. It specifies CACNTGDTYTDKLIF.

This clone was counted a few times. The chain has TRDV1 and TRDJ1, with D possibly being TRDD3 (5 bases). The CDR3 length is 12 residues. Germline V gives CDR1 TSWWSYY, CDR2 QGS. V was cut by 1 base and J by 7 bases, with 7 bases left in between. CDR3 sequence reads: CALGERGLKLIF. In DNA form, the CDR3 reads TGTGCTCTTGGGGAACGGGGGCTTAAACTCATCTTT.